Described below is a single T cell receptor beta chain sequence and its context. Its antigen is unknown. Base qualities were left out, and no much larger clone turns up one base away. The High Capacity cDNA Reverse Transcription Kit was used to reverse transcribe all of the isolated RNA, meaning that expressed TCRB transcripts were what got sequenced. Deep immunoSEQ sequencing was applied to naive, central memory and regulatory T cell samples, giving an average of around 4 million total reads per sample. Sorted cells were lysed in RLT buffer and RNA was extracted with DNase-treated RNeasy Micro or Mini kits, depending on cell number. Each cell subset was processed on its own to prevent cross-contamination, while patient and healthy donor samples were processed together. The immunoSEQ multiplex PCR was used to amplify TCRB sequences from cDNA, yielding 87-bp fragments that span the CDR3 region. Amplicons were sequenced on the Illumina HiSeq platform. The authors' analysis ran thus. Synthetic template baselines were used to correct PCR bias computationally, reads within Hamming distance 2 were collapsed, and singletons that could not be merged were discarded. Reads were aligned against IMGT to assign V, D and J genes, CDR3 length and insertions or deletions at six rearrangement sites. Within each subset, clonotype counts were normalized to sorted cell number, after which true diversity and Gini coefficients were computed with the tcR R package. The overlap coefficient, calculated on TCRB nucleotide sequences, was used to quantify repertoire sharing. As a proxy for the pre-selection repertoire, out-of-frame TCRB sequences from naive cells were analyzed. The clones in this table, taken by TCRdb from immuneACCESS, are in-frame only. Not every clone is retained; where verified, under half of the shortfall comes from an unresolved V gene, and the cause of the rest is unknown. The V and J calls and clone size are taken from that table; D and trimming were inferred from the DNA. The sample contains about 370,000 clones, approximately 16% of them found a single time. The top ten clones comprise about 0.02% of the sample.

These data come from a study of beta chain features in type 1 diabetes (dated 2018 in TCRdb). Concerning the study at large: Mean age, gender distribution, total cell number and subset yield were not different between patients and healthy donors. A total of some 100,000,000 sorted cells were examined across all samples, and a strong correlation was observed between cell number per subset and RNA yield. The study compared the TCRB repertoires of sorted circulating CD4+ T cell subsets in recently diagnosed type 1 diabetes patients with those in matched healthy donors. Naive and central memory subsets were obtained from all 28 donors, but regulatory and stem cell-like memory subsets were isolated from only 8 patients and roughly eight healthy donors.

A single peripheral blood draw of approximately 0.11 L on average was collected from each donor into heparinised tubes. A BD FACSAria II was used to sort naive, central memory, regulatory and stem cell-like memory CD4+ T cells with a panel that included CD45RO, CCR7, CD25, CD127, CD95 and CD27. Every sorted population had a purity above 95%. PBMCs were separated immediately by Lymphoprep density gradient centrifugation and were stained directly, without being cultured. So that batch effects would be minimized, each experiment stained and sorted samples in pairs, pairing one healthy donor with one patient. The CDR3 sequence holds 15 residues, the cysteine and phenylalanine included. Kept here is only the CDR3 DNA, which spans 45 bases and is read in frame from base 1. Taken from the germline V gene (reference sequence), the CDR1 and CDR2 loops are MNHEY and SMNVEV. The germline V and J ends show losses of 6 bases and 0 bases respectively, and no gene match explains 7 bases of the junction.

On the study overall, not on this receptor specifically: Naive, central memory and regulatory TCRB repertoires appeared more similar among patients than among healthy donors. Because the HLA sub-analyses included only small numbers of individuals, any influence of HLA type on TCRB rearrangement was left unresolved. A moderate but significant shortening of TCRB CDR3 length was observed in type 1 diabetes patients in all four CD4+ subsets. Fewer insertions and more nucleotide deletions at VDJ recombination sites were observed in patients with type 1 diabetes, implying thymic rearrangement abnormalities. Because cDNA was sequenced instead of genomic DNA, highly expressing activated cells could be over-represented, though the groups showed no difference in activation or CD3 levels. PCR may preferentially amplify shorter templates, but because patient and control samples were amplified and corrected together, any resulting skew would affect both groups equally.

This chain is built from TRBV27 and TRBJ2-7, and TRBD2 matches 8 of the central bases. Sequenced sample: naive CD4+ T cells from blood. According to the study, the label for this sample's cell subset or site signals: true naive CD4+ T cells. This receptor was obtained from a woman aged 18-29 years in good health. The base sequence is TGTGCCAGCAGCTCCACACTAGCGGACTCCTACGAGCAGTACTTC. Its coded protein is CASSSTLADSYEQYF.